The 22 T cell receptor beta chains below were found in one sample sequenced in a study of long-term antiretroviral therapy in people with HIV. Version v3.0 of the immunoSEQ assay ran at survey level. Clones were sequenced by immunoSEQ multiplex PCR, and TCRdb holds only the in-frame ones, with some missing. The table shows about 32,000 clones, with roughly 94% occurring only once. Sample: unsorted PBMCs, taken 4.1 years after starting antiretroviral therapy. Source of these receptors: a woman aged 50 to 60 with HIV.

The chain couples TRBV5-4 to TRBJ1-1, with D unresolved. This CDR3 contains 12 residues. The V gene's germline CDR1 is SGHNT and CDR2 YYREEE (reference sequence). The V gene lost 2 bases and the J gene lost 1 base, with 3 bases spanning the gap. In nucleotides, the CDR3 is TGTGCCAGCAGCTTTCCGAACACTGAAGCTTTCTTT. Protein: CASSFPNTEAFF.

The J gene is TRBJ2-3, the V gene TRBV7-9; TRBD1 aligns across 8 bases. V gave up 8 bases and J gave up 1 base; unmatched junction bases: 8. The CDR3 is made up of 15 amino acids. CDR1 is SEHNR and CDR2 is FQNEAQ in the germline V gene (reference sequence). In nucleotides, the CDR3 is TGTGCCAGCGGTTGGACAGGGTCGGGCACAGATACGCAGTATTTT. Protein product: CASGWTGSGTDTQYF.

The V call is TRBV6-5, the J call TRBJ1-1, with D possibly TRBD1 on 6 matching bases. V was trimmed by 2 bases and J by 4 bases, leaving 11 bases between them. The length of the CDR3 is 14 residues. Germline values: CDR1 MNHEY, CDR2 SVGAGI. The CDR3 loop is CASSYTGWATEAFF. The CDR3 DNA follows: TGTGCCAGCAGTTACACAGGGTGGGCCACTGAAGCTTTCTTT.

The rearrangement links TRBV4-1 to TRBJ2-5; D unresolved. V dropped 1 base and J dropped 2 bases, with 14 bases sitting between them. The CDR3 is 16 residues long. Germline CDR1 and CDR2: MGHRA and YSYEKL. CDR3 sequence reads: CASSQVLGGRQETQYF. The CDR3 DNA follows: TGCGCCAGCAGCCAAGTATTGGGTGGGCGGCAAGAGACCCAGTACTTC.

V is TRBV27 and J is TRBJ2-2; D may be TRBD1 (6 bases). Trimming pared 6 bases from V and 7 bases from J, leaving 15 bases between. This CDR3 contains 14 residues. CDR1 and CDR2 (germline): MNHEY, SMNVEV (reference sequence). The CDR3: CASRPQGRGGELFF. Here the CDR3 DNA reads TGTGCCAGCAGACCTCAGGGGCGTGGCGGGGAGCTGTTTTTT.

The chain uses TRBV2 and TRBJ1-1; D call uncertain. The CDR3 covers 13 residues. Trimming took 7 bases from V and 1 from J, leaving 10 bases between them. Looked up from germline, CDR1 is SNHLY and CDR2 is FYNNEI. CDR3 amino acids: CASTAGPNTEAFF. The DNA of the CDR3 is TGTGCCAGCACCGCTGGTCCGAACACTGAAGCTTTCTTT.

The chain employs TRBV7-9 and TRBJ2-3, with a tentative D call TRBD1 (6 bases). The V gene lost 5 bases and the J gene lost 3 bases, with 21 bases spanning the gap. The germline CDR1 and CDR2 sequences are SEHNR and FQNEAQ (reference sequence). There are 17 residues in the CDR3. For the CDR3, the DNA is TGTGCCAGCAGCCACAGCCCGCTAGGGGGAAGGACAGATACGCAGTATTTT. Amino acids: CASSHSPLGGRTDTQYF. The variable domain in full, completed from reference TRBV7-9 and TRBJ2-3, reads DTGVSQNPRHKITKRGQNVTFRCDPISEHNRLYWYRQTLGQGPEFLTYFQNEAQLEKSRLLSDRFSAERPKGSFSTLEIQRTEQGDSAMYLCASSHSPLGGRTDTQYFGPGTRLTVL.

The chain recombines TRBV7-2 with TRBJ1-2; no reliable D call. V lost 5 bases to trimming and J lost 8 bases, with 15 bases between them. CDR3 size: 13 residues. Per the germline V gene, CDR1 is SGHTA and CDR2 is FQGNSA. DNA of the CDR3: TGTGCCAGCAGCCGAGGGTATACAGAGGGCTACACCTTC. Translation: CASSRGYTEGYTF.

V gene TRBV5-1 combines with J gene TRBJ1-5, with 9 nucleotides matching TRBD1. V lost 4 bases, J lost 6 bases, and 14 bases stayed unmatched. This CDR3 is 17 amino acids long. CDR1 is SGHRS and CDR2 is YFSETQ in the germline V gene. This CDR3 is CASSAGPEQGALQPQHF. For the CDR3, the DNA is TGCGCCAGCAGCGCGGGCCCGGAACAGGGGGCGCTTCAGCCCCAGCATTTT.

The rearrangement joins TRBV6-6 to TRBJ1-4; D remains unclear. Between the trimmed V and J ends, which lost 4 bases and 8 bases, there was a span of 5 bases. Per the germline V gene, CDR1 is MNHNY and CDR2 is SVGAGI (reference sequence). This CDR3 is built from 11 residues. The chain's CDR3 is CASSWGEKLFF. DNA of the CDR3: TGTGCCAGCAGTTGGGGAGAAAAACTGTTTTTT.

The J gene is TRBJ1-5, the V gene TRBV4-3; D not resolved. The germline V and J ends were trimmed by 0 bases and 0 bases, with 9 bases remaining between them. The CDR3 contains 16 residues. Germline assignment: CDR1 LGHNA and CDR2 YSLEER. In DNA form, the CDR3 reads TGCGCCAGCAGCCAAGACGCCGGGAATAGCAATCAGCCCCAGCATTTT. Its protein product is CASSQDAGNSNQPQHF.

The chain combines TRBV5-6 with TRBJ1-4; 9 bases map to TRBD1. CDR3 length equals 15 residues. V shed 4 bases, J shed 6 bases, and the junction held 7 bases outside the gene matches. The V gene's germline CDR1 is SGHDT and CDR2 YYEEEE. The CDR3 here is CASSQNRGHYEKLFF. CDR3 in DNA: TGTGCCAGCAGCCAGAACAGGGGGCATTATGAAAAACTGTTTTTT. Full variable domain (remainder filled in from reference TRBV5-6 and TRBJ1-4): DAGVTQSPTHLIKTRGQQVTLRCSPKSGHDTVSWYQQALGQGPQFIFQYYEEEERQRGNFPDRFSGHQFPNYSSELNVNALLLGDSALYLCASSQNRGHYEKLFFGSGTQLSVL.

The chain has TRBV7-2 and TRBJ2-1; D uncertain. Germline CDR1 and CDR2: SGHTA and FQGNSA. The CDR3 runs 11 residues. Trimming took 4 bases from V and 7 from J, leaving 5 bases between them. CDR3 sequence (DNA): TGTGCCAGCAGCTCTATTAATGAGCAGTTCTTC. Amino acid sequence: CASSSINEQFF.

This chain connects TRBV7-9 to TRBJ1-5; D ambiguous. The germline V gene has CDR1 SEHNR and CDR2 FQNEAQ (reference sequence). CDR3 length: 11 residues. V dropped 8 bases and J dropped 5 bases, with 7 bases sitting between them. The CDR3 reads CASGNHQPQHF. CDR3 coding DNA: TGTGCCAGCGGGAACCATCAGCCCCAGCATTTT.

The CDR3 nucleotides are TGTGCCAGTAGTATCGGGGGACATCGCTCTGGAAACACCATATATTTT. Residues: CASSIGGHRSGNTIYF. The chain links TRBV19 to TRBJ1-3, with a tentative D call TRBD1 (6 bases). There are 16 residues in the CDR3. V was pared by 3 bases and J by 0 bases, with 12 bases between. Per germline, CDR1 LNHDA and CDR2 SQIVND (reference sequence).

The chain links TRBV5-6 to TRBJ1-4; D is undetermined. The CDR3 spans 14 residues. Trimming cost V 2 bases and J 11 bases, with 16 bases left between them. Germline CDR1 and CDR2: SGHDT and YYEEEE. As DNA, the CDR3 is TGTGCCAGCAGCTTCCGACTTTCAACGGGGAAACTGTTTTTT. Its protein product is CASSFRLSTGKLFF.

The genes are TRBV5-1 and TRBJ1-2; TRBD1 aligns across 8 bases. Unmatched junction bases numbered 2, after V lost 3 bases and J lost 1 base. The CDR3 has 14 amino acids. Germline V lookup: CDR1 SGHRS, CDR2 YFSETQ. For the CDR3, the DNA is TGCGCCAGCAGCTCCGGACAGGGTAACTATGGCTACACCTTC. Its protein is CASSSGQGNYGYTF.

The chain carries TRBV7-3 and TRBJ2-1; a weak D match, TRBD1 (5 bases). CDR3 length: 14 amino acids. Trimming shortened V by 1 base and J by 7 bases, and 11 bases separated the two germline ends. Germline lookup yields CDR1 SGHTA and CDR2 FQGTGA. This CDR3 is CASSLMAGLNEQFF. In nucleotides, the CDR3 is TGTGCCAGCAGCTTAATGGCAGGGCTGAATGAGCAGTTCTTC.

This chain joins TRBV4-3 and TRBJ2-4; D gene uncertain. Germline CDR1 reads LGHNA; CDR2 reads YSLEER. CDR3 length: 16 amino acids. The V end was cut by 0 bases, the J end by 0 bases, with 9 bases between. The CDR3 region has the DNA TGCGCCAGCAGCCAAGATGTATGGACAGCCAAAAACATTCAGTACTTC. As protein: CASSQDVWTAKNIQYF.

The chain is built from TRBV6-1 and TRBJ2-2; D gene ambiguous. From germline, CDR1 is MNHNS and CDR2 SASEGT. V lost 6 bases and J lost 2, with 1 base in between. The CDR3 has 11 residues. The CDR3 region is CASSNTGELFF. CDR3 nucleotides: TGTGCCAGCAGCAACACCGGGGAGCTGTTTTTT.

The V gene is TRBV7-3, the J gene TRBJ2-7; TRBD2 is a possible D gene (7 bases). Trimming pared 5 bases from V and 6 bases from J, leaving 17 bases between. CDR3 length equals 14 residues. Germline V lookup: CDR1 SGHTA, CDR2 FQGTGA. The CDR3 DNA follows: TGTGCCAGCAGCCCGGCCGGGGGGCATAGCGAGCAGTACTTC. Translated, it gives CASSPAGGHSEQYF.

The V call is TRBV6-1, the J call TRBJ1-4; the match to TRBD1 covers 7 bases. Trimming removed 2 bases from V and 5 bases from J; junction bases left unmatched: 5. This CDR3 spans 15 amino acids. Germline CDR1 is MNHNS and CDR2 is SASEGT. The CDR3 DNA reads as TGTGCCAGCAGTGAACGCGGGACAGCAAATGAAAAACTGTTTTTT. It codes for CASSERGTANEKLFF.